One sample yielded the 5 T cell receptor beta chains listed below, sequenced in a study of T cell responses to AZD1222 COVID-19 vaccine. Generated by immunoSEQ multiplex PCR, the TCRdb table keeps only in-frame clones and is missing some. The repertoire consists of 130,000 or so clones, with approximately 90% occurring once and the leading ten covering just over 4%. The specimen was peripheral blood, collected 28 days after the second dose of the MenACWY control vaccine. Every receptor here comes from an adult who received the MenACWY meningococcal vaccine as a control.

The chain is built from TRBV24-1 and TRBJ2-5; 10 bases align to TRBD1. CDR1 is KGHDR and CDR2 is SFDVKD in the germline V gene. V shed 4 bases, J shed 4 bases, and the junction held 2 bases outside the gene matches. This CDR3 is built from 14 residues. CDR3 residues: CATSDRDRGETQYF. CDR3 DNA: TGTGCCACCAGTGACCGGGACAGGGGAGAGACCCAGTACTTC.

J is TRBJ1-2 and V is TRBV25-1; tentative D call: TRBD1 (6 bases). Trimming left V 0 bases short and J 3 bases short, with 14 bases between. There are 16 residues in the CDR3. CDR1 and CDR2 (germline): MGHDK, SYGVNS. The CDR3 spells CASSEYPIQGDYGYTF. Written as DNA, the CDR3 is TGTGCCAGCAGTGAATATCCCATACAGGGTGACTATGGCTACACCTTC.

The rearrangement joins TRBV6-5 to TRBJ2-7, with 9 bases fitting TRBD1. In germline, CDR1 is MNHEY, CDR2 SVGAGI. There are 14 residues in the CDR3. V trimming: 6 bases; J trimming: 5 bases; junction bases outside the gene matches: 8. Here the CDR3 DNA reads TGTGCCAGCAGCCTCGGGACAGGGATCGACGAGCAGTACTTC. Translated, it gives CASSLGTGIDEQYF.

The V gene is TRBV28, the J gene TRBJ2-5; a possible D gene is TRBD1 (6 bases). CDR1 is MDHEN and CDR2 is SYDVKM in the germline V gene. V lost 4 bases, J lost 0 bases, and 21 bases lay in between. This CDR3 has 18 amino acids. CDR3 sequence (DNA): TGTGCCAGCAGTTCTCAAGGGTGGACAGCGTGGTACCAAGAGACCCAGTACTTC. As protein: CASSSQGWTAWYQETQYF.

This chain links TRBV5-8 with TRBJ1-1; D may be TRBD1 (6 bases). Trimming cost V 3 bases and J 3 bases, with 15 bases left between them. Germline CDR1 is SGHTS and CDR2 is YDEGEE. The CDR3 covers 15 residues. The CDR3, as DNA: TGTGCCAGCAGCTCTCGTGGACAGCGGGACACTGAAGCTTTCTTT. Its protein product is CASSSRGQRDTEAFF.